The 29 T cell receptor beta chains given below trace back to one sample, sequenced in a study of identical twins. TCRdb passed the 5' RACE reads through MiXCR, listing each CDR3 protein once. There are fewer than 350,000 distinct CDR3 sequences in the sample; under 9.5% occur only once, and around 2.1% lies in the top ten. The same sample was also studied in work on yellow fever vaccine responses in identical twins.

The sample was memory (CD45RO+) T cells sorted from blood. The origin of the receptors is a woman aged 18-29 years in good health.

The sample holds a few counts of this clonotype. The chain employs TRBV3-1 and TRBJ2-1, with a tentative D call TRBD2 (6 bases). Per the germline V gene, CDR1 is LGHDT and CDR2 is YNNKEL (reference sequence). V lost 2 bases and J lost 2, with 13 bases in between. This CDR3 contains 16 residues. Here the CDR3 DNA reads TGTGCCAGCAGCCAACCGACGGGACTGGCCTACAATGAGCAGTTCTTC. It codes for CASSQPTGLAYNEQFF.

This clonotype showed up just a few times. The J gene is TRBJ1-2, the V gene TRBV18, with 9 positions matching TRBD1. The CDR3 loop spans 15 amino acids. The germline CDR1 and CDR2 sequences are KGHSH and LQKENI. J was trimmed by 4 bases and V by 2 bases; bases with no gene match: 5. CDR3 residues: CASSPSGTGLYGYTF. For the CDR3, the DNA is TGTGCCAGCTCACCATCCGGGACAGGGCTCTATGGCTACACCTTC.

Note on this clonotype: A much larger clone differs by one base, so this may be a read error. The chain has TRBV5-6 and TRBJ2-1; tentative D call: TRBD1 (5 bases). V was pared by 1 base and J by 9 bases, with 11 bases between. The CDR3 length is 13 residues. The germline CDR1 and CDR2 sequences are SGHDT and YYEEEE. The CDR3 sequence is CASSLTDISEQFF. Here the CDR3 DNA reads TGTGCCAGCAGCTTGACGGACATCAGTGAGCAGTTCTTC.

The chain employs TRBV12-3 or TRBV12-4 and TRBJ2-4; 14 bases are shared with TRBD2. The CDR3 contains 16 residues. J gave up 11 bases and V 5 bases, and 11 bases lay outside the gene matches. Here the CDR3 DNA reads TGTGCCAGCAGTCAGAGACTAGCGGGAGGGCCGGGGTTTCAGTACTTC. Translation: CASSQRLAGGPGFQYF.

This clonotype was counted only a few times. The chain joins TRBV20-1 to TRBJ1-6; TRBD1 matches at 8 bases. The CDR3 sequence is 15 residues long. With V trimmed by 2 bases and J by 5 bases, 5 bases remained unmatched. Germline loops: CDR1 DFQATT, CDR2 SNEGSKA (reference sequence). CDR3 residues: CSARPPTGDNSPLHF. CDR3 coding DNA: TGCAGTGCTAGACCCCCGACAGGGGATAATTCACCCCTCCACTTT.

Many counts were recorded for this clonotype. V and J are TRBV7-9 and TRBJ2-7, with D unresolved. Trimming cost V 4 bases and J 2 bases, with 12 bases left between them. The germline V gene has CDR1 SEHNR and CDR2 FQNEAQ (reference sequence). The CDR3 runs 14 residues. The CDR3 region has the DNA TGTGCCAGCAGCTCATACCGGGTTACCTACGAGCAGTACTTC. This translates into CASSSYRVTYEQYF.

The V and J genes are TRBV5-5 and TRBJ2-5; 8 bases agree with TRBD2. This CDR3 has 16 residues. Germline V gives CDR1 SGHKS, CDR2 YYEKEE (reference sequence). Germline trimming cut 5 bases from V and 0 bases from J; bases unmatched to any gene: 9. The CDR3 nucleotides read TGTGCCAGCAGTTACGGACTAGCCCAAAACCAAGAGACCCAGTACTTC. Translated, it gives CASSYGLAQNQETQYF.

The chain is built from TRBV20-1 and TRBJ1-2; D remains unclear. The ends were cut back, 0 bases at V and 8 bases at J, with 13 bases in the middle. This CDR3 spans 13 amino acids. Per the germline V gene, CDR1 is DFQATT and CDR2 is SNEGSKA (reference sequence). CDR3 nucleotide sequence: TGCAGTGCTAGAGATGACGGGCCTTGGGGCTACACCTTC. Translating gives CSARDDGPWGYTF.

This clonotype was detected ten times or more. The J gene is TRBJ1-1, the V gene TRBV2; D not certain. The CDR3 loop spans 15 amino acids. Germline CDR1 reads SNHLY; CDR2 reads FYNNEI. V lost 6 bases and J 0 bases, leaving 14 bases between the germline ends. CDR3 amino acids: CASRPQSIMNTEAFF. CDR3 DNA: TGTGCCAGCAGGCCACAGAGCATAATGAACACTGAAGCTTTCTTT. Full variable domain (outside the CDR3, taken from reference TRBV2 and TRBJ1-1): EPEVTQTPSHQVTQMGQEVILRCVPISNHLYFYWYRQILGQKVEFLVSFYNNEISEKSEIFDDQFSVERPDGSNFTLKIRSTKLEDSAMYFCASRPQSIMNTEAFFGQGTRLTVV.

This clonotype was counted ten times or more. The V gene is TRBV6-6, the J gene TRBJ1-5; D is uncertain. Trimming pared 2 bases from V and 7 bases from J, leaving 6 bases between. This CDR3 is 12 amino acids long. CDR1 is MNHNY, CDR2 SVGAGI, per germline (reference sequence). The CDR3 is CASSYRLQPQHF. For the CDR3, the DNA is TGTGCCAGCAGTTACCGGCTGCAGCCCCAGCATTTT.

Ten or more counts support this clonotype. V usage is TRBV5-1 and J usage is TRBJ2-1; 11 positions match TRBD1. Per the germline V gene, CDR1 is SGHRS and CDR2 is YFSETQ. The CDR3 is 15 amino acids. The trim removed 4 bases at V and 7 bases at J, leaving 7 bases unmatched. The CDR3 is CASSHGTGGGNEQFF. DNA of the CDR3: TGCGCCAGCAGCCATGGGACAGGGGGAGGTAATGAGCAGTTCTTC.

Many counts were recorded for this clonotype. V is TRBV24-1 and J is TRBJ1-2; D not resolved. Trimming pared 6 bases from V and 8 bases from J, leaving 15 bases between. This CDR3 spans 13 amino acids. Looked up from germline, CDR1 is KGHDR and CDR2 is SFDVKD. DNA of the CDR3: TGTGCCACCAGTCGCTGGATGGGCGACGGCTACACCTTC. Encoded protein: CATSRWMGDGYTF.

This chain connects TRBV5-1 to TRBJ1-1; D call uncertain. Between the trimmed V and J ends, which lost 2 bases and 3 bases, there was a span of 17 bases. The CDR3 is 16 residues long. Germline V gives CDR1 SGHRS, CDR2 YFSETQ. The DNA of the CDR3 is TGCGCCAGCAGCTTAAGTCCCGAAGGGCTTGACACTGAAGCTTTCTTT. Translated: CASSLSPEGLDTEAFF.

DNA of the CDR3: TGTGCCAGCAGCTTAAAACACGGCACAACTAGCACAGATACGCAGTATTTT. As protein: CASSLKHGTTSTDTQYF. V gene TRBV7-2 combines with J gene TRBJ2-3; D is unclear. Germline V gives CDR1 SGHTA, CDR2 FQGNSA. The CDR3 length is 17 residues. The V and J ends lost 2 bases and 0 bases respectively, with 15 bases between them.

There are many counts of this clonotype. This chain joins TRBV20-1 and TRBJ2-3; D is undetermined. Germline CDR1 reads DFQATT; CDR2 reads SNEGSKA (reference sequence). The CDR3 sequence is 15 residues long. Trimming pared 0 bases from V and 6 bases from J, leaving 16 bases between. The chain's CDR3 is CSARDIKNASDTQYF. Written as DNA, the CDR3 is TGCAGTGCTAGAGATATCAAGAACGCATCCGATACGCAGTATTTT.

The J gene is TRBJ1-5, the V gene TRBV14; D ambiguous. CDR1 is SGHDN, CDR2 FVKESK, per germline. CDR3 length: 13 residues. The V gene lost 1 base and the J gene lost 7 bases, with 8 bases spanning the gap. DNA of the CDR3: TGTGCCAGCAGCCAAGGTGAACGACAGCCCCAGCATTTT. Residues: CASSQGERQPQHF.

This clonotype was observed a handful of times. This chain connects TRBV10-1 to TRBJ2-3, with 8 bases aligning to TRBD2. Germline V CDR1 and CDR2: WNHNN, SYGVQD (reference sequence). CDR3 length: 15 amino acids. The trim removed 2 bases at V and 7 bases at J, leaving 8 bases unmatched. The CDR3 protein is CASSEVGSGGNTQYF. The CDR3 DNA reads TGCGCCAGCAGTGAGGTTGGTTCGGGAGGGAATACGCAGTATTTT.

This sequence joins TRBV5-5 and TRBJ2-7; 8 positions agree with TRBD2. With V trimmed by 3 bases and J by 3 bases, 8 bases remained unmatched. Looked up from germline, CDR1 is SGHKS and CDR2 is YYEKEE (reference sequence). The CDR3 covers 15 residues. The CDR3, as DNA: TGTGCCAGCAGCTACCAGGGGAGCGGGAGCTACGAGCAGTACTTC. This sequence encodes CASSYQGSGSYEQYF. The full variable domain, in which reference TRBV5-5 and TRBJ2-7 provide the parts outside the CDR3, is DAGVTQSPTHLIKTRGQQVTLRCSPISGHKSVSWYQQVLGQGPQFIFQYYEKEERGRGNFPDRFSARQFPNYSSELNVNALLLGDSALYLCASSYQGSGSYEQYFGPGTRLTVT.

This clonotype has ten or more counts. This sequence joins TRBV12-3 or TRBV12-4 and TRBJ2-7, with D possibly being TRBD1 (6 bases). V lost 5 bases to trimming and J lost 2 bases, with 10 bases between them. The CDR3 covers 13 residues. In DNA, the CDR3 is TGTGCCAGCAGTGGGGGCGCTGCCTACGAGCAGTACGTC. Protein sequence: CASSGGAAYEQYV.

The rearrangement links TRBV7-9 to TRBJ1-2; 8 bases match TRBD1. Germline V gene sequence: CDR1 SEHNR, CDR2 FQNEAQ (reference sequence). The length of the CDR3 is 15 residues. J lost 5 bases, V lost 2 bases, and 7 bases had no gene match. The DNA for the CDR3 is TGTGCCAGCAGCTTAAGTGGACAGGGATGGTATGGCTACACCTTC. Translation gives CASSLSGQGWYGYTF.

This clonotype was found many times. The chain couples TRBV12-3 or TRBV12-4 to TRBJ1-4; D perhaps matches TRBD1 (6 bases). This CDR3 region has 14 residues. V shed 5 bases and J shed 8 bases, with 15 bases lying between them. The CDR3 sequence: CASSARDIREKLFF. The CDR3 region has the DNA TGTGCCAGCAGTGCCCGGGACATAAGGGAAAAACTGTTTTTT.

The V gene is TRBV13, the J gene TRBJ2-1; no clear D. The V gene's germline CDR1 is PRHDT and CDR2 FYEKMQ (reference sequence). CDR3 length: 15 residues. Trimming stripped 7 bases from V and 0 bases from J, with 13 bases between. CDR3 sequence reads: CASTMDPSSYNEQFF. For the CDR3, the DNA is TGTGCCAGCACCATGGACCCGAGCTCCTACAATGAGCAGTTCTTC. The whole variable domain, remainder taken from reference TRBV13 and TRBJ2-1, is AAGVIQSPRHLIKEKRETATLKCYPIPRHDTVYWYQQGPGQDPQFLISFYEKMQSDKGSIPDRFSAQQFSDYHSELNMSSLELGDSALYFCASTMDPSSYNEQFFGPGTRLTVL.

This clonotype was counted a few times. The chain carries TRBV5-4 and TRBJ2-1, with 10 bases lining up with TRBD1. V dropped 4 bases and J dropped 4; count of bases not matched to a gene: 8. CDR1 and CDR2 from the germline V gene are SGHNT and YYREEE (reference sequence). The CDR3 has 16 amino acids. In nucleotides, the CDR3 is TGTGCCAGCAGCCCACGAGGGACAGGGGTGTACAATGAGCAGTTCTTC. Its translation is CASSPRGTGVYNEQFF. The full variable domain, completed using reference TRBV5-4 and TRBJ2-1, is ETGVTQSPTHLIKTRGQQVTLRCSSQSGHNTVSWYQQALGQGPQFIFQYYREEENGRGNFPPRFSGLQFPNYSSELNVNALELDDSALYLCASSPRGTGVYNEQFFGPGTRLTVL.

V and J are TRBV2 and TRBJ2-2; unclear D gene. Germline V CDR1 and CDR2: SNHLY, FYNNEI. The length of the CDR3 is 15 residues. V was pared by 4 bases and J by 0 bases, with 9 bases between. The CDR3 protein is CASSVVSTNTGELFF. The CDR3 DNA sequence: TGTGCCAGCAGTGTTGTTAGCACGAACACCGGGGAGCTGTTTTTT.

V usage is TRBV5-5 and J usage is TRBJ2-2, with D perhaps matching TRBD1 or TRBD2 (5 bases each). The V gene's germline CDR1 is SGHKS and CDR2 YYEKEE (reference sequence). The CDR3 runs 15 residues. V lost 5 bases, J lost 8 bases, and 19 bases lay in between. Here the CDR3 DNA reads TGTGCCAGCAGGCCCGGGACCTCACTATTGGGGGAGCTGTTTTTT. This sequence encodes CASRPGTSLLGELFF.

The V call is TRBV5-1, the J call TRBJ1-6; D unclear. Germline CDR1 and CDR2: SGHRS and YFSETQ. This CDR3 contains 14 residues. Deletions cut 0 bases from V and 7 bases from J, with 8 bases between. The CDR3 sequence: CASSLGLRNSPLHF. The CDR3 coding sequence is TGCGCCAGCAGCTTGGGTCTTCGGAATTCACCCCTCCACTTT.

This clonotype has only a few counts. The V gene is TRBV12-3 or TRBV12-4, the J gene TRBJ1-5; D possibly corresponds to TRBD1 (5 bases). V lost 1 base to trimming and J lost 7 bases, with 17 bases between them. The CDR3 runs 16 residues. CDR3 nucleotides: TGTGCCAGCAGTTTAGTCCAGGGAATTAGGGTGCAGCCCCAGCATTTT. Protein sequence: CASSLVQGIRVQPQHF.

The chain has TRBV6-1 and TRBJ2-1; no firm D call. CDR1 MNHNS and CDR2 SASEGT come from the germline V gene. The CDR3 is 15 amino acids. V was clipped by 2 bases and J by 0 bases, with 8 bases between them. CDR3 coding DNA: TGTGCCAGCAGTGAAAGGTCAGGCTCCTACAATGAGCAGTTCTTC. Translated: CASSERSGSYNEQFF.

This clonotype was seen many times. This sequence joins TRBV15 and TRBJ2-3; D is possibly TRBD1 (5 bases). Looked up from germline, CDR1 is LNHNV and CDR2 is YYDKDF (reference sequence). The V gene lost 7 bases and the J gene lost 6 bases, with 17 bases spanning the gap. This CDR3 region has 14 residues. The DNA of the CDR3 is TGTGCCACCACCCGAATGACAGCCCGGGATACGCAGTATTTT. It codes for CATTRMTARDTQYF.